These T cell receptor beta chains were read from a single sample in a study of shared clonotypes between healthy human individuals. Here immunoSEQ multiplex PCR was the method, and the copy in TCRdb shows in-frame clones only, minus some. The table lists about 2.4 million clones, over 85% of them singletons. Input material: naive CD4+ T cells from PBMCs. Receptors originate from a man in his late teens or twenties in good health. Some clones in this sample may be carry-over from other donors' samples. CDR3s include the opening cysteine and the closing phenylalanine or tryptophan. The D gene is left open where the match is weak. Clone size is stated in some rows and not others, as once, few, many or a class when expanded.

d_call j_call v_call clone_size cdr3_aa cdr3_nt
NA TRBJ2-5 TRBV11-1 NA CASSLGLQETQYF TGTGCCAGCAGCTTAGGACTCCAAGAGACCCAGTACTTC
TRBD1 TRBJ1-5 TRBV19 NA CASSIDTGDYQPQHF TGTGCCAGTAGTATAGACACAGGGGATTATCAGCCCCAGCATTTT
TRBD1 TRBJ2-7 TRBV5-6 once CASSRDREFYEQYF TGTGCCAGTTCCCGGGACAGGGAATTTTACGAGCAGTACTTC
NA TRBJ2-5 TRBV27 NA CASRGFLGETQYF TGTGCCAGCAGGGGATTTTTAGGGGAGACCCAGTACTTC
NA TRBJ1-2 TRBV5-8 NA CASSVRANYGYTF TGTGCCAGCAGCGTGAGGGCTAACTATGGCTACACCTTC
NA TRBJ2-7 TRBV7-6 NA CASSPGSSRTEQYF TGTGCCAGCAGCCCCGGGTCCTCAAGGACCGAGCAGTACTTC
NA TRBJ1-1 TRBV15 NA CATSSPQGTEAFF TGTGCCACCAGCAGCCCGCAGGGAACTGAAGCTTTCTTT
NA TRBJ2-4 TRBV18 NA CASSPTRDAGIQYF TGTGCCAGCTCACCGACGCGGGATGCGGGCATTCAGTACTTC
TRBD1 TRBJ1-2 TRBV19 NA CASSAPAGQTNYGYTF TGTGCCAGTAGTGCCCCTGCGGGACAGACTAACTATGGCTACACCTTC
TRBD2 TRBJ2-5 TRBV28 NA CASQRARTSGAWGTQYF TGTGCCAGCCAGCGGGCCCGGACTAGCGGGGCCTGGGGGACCCAGTACTTC
NA TRBJ1-2 TRBV30 few CAWSVSGNYGYTF TGTGCCTGGAGTGTATCCGGGAACTATGGCTACACCTTC
NA TRBJ2-5 TRBV7-2 NA CASSPARTRETQYF TGTGCCAGCAGCCCTGCTAGGACCAGGGAGACCCAGTACTTC
TRBD2 TRBJ2-7 TRBV28 NA CASSSAGLFLYEQYF TGTGCCAGCAGTTCAGCGGGATTGTTTTTGTACGAGCAGTACTTC
TRBD1 TRBJ2-1 TRBV7-6 NA CASSLTGGPFYNEQFF TGTGCCAGCAGCCTCACAGGGGGCCCATTCTACAATGAGCAGTTCTTC
NA TRBJ2-1 TRBV29-1 NA CSVHGGTARHYNEQFF TGCAGCGTGCACGGAGGGACAGCGAGGCACTACAATGAGCAGTTCTTC
TRBD1 TRBJ2-7 TRBV6-1 once CASSEMDRGPMEQYF TGTGCCAGCAGTGAAATGGACAGGGGGCCGATGGAGCAGTACTTC
NA TRBJ1-1 TRBV29-1 NA CSAGGGNTEAFF TGCAGCGCCGGGGGCGGTAACACTGAAGCTTTCTTT
TRBD2 TRBJ2-3 TRBV28 NA CASSERPGLAGRSADTQYF TGTGCCAGCAGTGAAAGGCCGGGACTAGCGGGACGCTCGGCAGATACGCAGTATTTT
NA TRBJ2-2 TRBV7-9 NA CASSLLGMELFF TGTGCCAGCAGCTTATTGGGTATGGAGCTGTTTTTT
NA TRBJ2-5 TRBV18 NA CASSPLPDRETQYF TGTGCCAGCTCACCCTTACCGGACCGGGAGACCCAGTACTTC
NA TRBJ2-2 TRBV2 NA CASNNGRGGGELFF TGTGCCAGCAACAATGGCAGGGGAGGCGGGGAGCTGTTTTTT
TRBD1 TRBJ2-1 TRBV28 NA CASRGDRGAYNEQFF TGTGCCAGCAGAGGTGACAGGGGGGCCTACAATGAGCAGTTCTTC
NA TRBJ1-1 TRBV19 NA CASSIRSLTAMNTEAFF TGTGCCAGTAGTATCAGGAGCTTGACAGCCATGAACACTGAAGCTTTCTTT
TRBD2 TRBJ2-1 TRBV10-3 NA CAISATSGRGPYSNEQFF TGTGCCATCAGTGCAACTAGCGGGAGAGGTCCCTATTCGAATGAGCAGTTCTTC
NA TRBJ2-2 TRBV9 NA CASSLQTGPGELFF TGTGCCAGCAGCTTACAGACTGGTCCCGGGGAGCTGTTTTTT
NA TRBJ2-3 TRBV5-1 once CATSDLHTDTQYF TGCGCCACCTCGGATCTGCACACAGATACGCAGTATTTT
NA TRBJ1-1 TRBV25-1 NA CASSESSGAFF TGTGCCAGCAGTGAGAGTTCAGGAGCTTTCTTT
NA TRBJ1-1 TRBV27 NA CASSPIGGRYTEAFF TGTGCCAGCAGCCCTATCGGGGGTAGATACACTGAAGCTTTCTTT
NA TRBJ1-5 TRBV6-6 NA CASSYGYRYSNQPQHF TGTGCCAGCAGTTACGGATACCGGTATAGCAATCAGCCCCAGCATTTT